This is a list of T cell receptor beta chains from one sample in a study of lymphopenia after photon versus proton radiotherapy. Sequenced by immunoSEQ multiplex PCR; TCRdb stores in-frame clones only, minus some. The table shows approximately 8,100 clones, with around nine tenths occurring only once. The input for sequencing was peripheral blood, taken from a patient treated with photon-based radiotherapy. Every receptor here comes from an elderly man with cholangiocarcinoma. The CDR3 runs from the conserved cysteine through the conserved F or W. Fields, in order: V gene, J gene, clone size, CDR3 length, D gene, CDR3 protein, CDR3 DNA. A D gene is named only where the DNA matches it firmly. The size field is filled for only some rows; it gives once, few, many or a size class.

v_gene: TRBV27; j_gene: TRBJ2-1; abundance: -; len: 12; d_gene: TRBD2; CDR3aa: CASSPGGGEQFF; CDR3nt: TGTGCCAGCAGCCCTGGGGGGGGTGAGCAGTTCTTC
v_gene: TRBV11-1; j_gene: TRBJ2-7; abundance: -; len: 12; d_gene: -; CDR3aa: CASSLSSYEQYF; CDR3nt: TGTGCCAGCAGCCTGTCCTCCTACGAGCAGTACTTC
v_gene: TRBV5-6; j_gene: TRBJ1-1; abundance: -; len: 14; d_gene: -; CDR3aa: CASSLQGGNTEAFF; CDR3nt: TGTGCCAGCAGCTTACAGGGAGGAAACACTGAAGCTTTCTTT
v_gene: TRBV20-1; j_gene: TRBJ1-5; abundance: -; len: 11; d_gene: -; CDR3aa: CSASIGQPQHF; CDR3nt: TGCAGTGCTTCGATCGGTCAGCCCCAGCATTTT
v_gene: TRBV6-6; j_gene: TRBJ2-2; abundance: -; len: 10; d_gene: -; CDR3aa: CASYTGELFF; CDR3nt: TGTGCCAGTTACACCGGGGAGCTGTTTTTT
v_gene: TRBV29-1; j_gene: TRBJ1-2; abundance: few; len: 13; d_gene: -; CDR3aa: CSGRDTKGYGYTF; CDR3nt: TGCAGCGGCCGGGACACGAAGGGCTATGGCTACACCTTC
v_gene: TRBV11-1; j_gene: TRBJ2-2; abundance: -; len: 14; d_gene: TRBD1; CDR3aa: CASSLGQGTGELFF; CDR3nt: TGTGCCAGCAGCTTGGGACAGGGCACCGGGGAGCTGTTTTTT
v_gene: TRBV5-1; j_gene: TRBJ1-4; abundance: -; len: 15; d_gene: -; CDR3aa: CASSPEGRGYEKLFF; CDR3nt: TGCGCCAGCAGCCCGGAGGGGAGGGGGTATGAAAAACTGTTTTTT
v_gene: TRBV4-1; j_gene: TRBJ1-3; abundance: -; len: 15; d_gene: -; CDR3aa: CASSPPTSSGNTIYF; CDR3nt: TGCGCCAGCAGCCCCCCTACTAGCTCTGGAAACACCATATATTTT
v_gene: TRBV27; j_gene: TRBJ1-6; abundance: -; len: 15; d_gene: -; CDR3aa: CASSLYGTANSPLHF; CDR3nt: TGTGCCAGCAGTTTATACGGGACGGCTAATTCACCCCTCCACTTT
v_gene: TRBV6-6; j_gene: TRBJ2-6; abundance: -; len: 14; d_gene: -; CDR3aa: CASRQGSGANVLTF; CDR3nt: TGTGCCAGCAGACAGGGCTCTGGGGCCAACGTCCTGACTTTC
v_gene: TRBV25-1; j_gene: TRBJ1-6; abundance: -; len: 15; d_gene: TRBD1; CDR3aa: CASRTGALYNSPLHF; CDR3nt: TGTGCCAGCAGAACAGGGGCCCTCTATAATTCACCCCTCCACTTT
v_gene: TRBV10-3; j_gene: TRBJ2-5; abundance: -; len: 14; d_gene: TRBD2; CDR3aa: CATPTSGGEETQYF; CDR3nt: TGTGCCACCCCTACTAGCGGGGGGGAAGAGACCCAGTACTTC
v_gene: TRBV15; j_gene: TRBJ1-2; abundance: -; len: 14; d_gene: -; CDR3aa: CATSRPMAQQGYTF; CDR3nt: TGTGCCACCAGCAGGCCCATGGCCCAACAGGGCTACACCTTC
v_gene: TRBV9; j_gene: TRBJ1-3; abundance: -; len: 12; d_gene: -; CDR3aa: CASSRTKNTIYF; CDR3nt: TGTGCCAGCAGTCGGACGAAAAACACCATATATTTT
v_gene: TRBV30; j_gene: TRBJ1-1; abundance: -; len: 13; d_gene: -; CDR3aa: CAWAEALDTEAFF; CDR3nt: TGTGCCTGGGCGGAGGCTTTAGACACTGAAGCTTTCTTT